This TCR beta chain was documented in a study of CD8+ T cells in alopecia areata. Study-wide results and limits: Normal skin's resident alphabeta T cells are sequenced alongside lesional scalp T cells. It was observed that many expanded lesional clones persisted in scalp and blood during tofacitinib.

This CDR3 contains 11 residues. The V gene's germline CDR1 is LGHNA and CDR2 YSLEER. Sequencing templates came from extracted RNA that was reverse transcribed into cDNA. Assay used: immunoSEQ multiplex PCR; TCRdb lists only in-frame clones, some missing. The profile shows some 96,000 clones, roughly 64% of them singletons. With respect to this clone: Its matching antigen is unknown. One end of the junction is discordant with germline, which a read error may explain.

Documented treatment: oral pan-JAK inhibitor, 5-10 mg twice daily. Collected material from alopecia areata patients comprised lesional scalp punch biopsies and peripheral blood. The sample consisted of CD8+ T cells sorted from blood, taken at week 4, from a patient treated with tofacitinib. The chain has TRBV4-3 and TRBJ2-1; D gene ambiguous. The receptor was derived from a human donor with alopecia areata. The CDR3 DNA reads TGCGCCAGCAGCTCCAACAATGAGCAGTTCTTC. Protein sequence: CASSSNNEQFF.